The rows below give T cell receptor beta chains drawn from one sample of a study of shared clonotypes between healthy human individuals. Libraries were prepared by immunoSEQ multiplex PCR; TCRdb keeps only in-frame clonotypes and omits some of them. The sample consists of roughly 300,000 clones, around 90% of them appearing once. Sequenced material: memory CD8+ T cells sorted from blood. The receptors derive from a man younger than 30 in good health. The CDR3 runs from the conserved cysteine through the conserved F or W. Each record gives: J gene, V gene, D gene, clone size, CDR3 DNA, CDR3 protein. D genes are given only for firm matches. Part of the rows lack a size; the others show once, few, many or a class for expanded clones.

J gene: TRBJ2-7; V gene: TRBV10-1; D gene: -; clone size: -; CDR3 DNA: TGCGCCAGCAGTGAGTCTGGCGGCTCCTACGAGCAGTACTTC; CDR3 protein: CASSESGGSYEQYF
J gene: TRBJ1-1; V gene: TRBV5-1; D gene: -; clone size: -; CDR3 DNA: TGCGCCAGCATAGCATCGACAGGGAACACTGAAGCTTTCTTT; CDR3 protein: CASIASTGNTEAFF
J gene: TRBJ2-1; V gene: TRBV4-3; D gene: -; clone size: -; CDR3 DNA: TGCGCCAGCAGCTTCCGCCATCATGCCACGGAGTACAATGAGCAGTTCTTC; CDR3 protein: CASSFRHHATEYNEQFF
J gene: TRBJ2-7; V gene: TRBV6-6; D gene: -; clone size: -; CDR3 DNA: TGTGCCAGCAGTTACTCATCGGTCTACGAGCAGTACTTC; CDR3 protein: CASSYSSVYEQYF
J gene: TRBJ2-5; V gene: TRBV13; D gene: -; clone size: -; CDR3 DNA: TGTGCCAGCAGCTTATTAGCGTGGGAGACCCAGTACTTC; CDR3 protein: CASSLLAWETQYF
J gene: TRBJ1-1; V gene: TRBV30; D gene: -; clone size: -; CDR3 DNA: TGTGCCGGGTATGAGCTCAGCGTGAACACTGAAGCTTTCTTT; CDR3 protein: CAGYELSVNTEAFF
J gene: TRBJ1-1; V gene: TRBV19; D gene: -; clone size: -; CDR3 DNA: TGTGCCAGTAGTTTAACCGGGGCGATTGAAGCTTTCTTT; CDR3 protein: CASSLTGAIEAFF
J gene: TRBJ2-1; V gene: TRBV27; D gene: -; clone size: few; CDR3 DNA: TGTGCCAGCAGTTTAGGTCAGTACTCCTACAATGAGCAGTTCTTC; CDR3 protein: CASSLGQYSYNEQFF
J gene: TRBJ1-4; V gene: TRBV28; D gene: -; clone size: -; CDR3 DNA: TGTGCCAGCAGTTTGCGGGGGTTTAATGAAAAACTGTTTTTT; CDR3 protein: CASSLRGFNEKLFF
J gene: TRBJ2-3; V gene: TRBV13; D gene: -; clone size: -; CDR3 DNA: TGTGCCAGCAGCGAGACAGATACGCAGTATTTT; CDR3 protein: CASSETDTQYF
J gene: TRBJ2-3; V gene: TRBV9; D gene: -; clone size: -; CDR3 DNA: TGTGCCAGCAGTGAGTCGGGACTCCCGGGGACAGATACGCAGTATTTT; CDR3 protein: CASSESGLPGTDTQYF